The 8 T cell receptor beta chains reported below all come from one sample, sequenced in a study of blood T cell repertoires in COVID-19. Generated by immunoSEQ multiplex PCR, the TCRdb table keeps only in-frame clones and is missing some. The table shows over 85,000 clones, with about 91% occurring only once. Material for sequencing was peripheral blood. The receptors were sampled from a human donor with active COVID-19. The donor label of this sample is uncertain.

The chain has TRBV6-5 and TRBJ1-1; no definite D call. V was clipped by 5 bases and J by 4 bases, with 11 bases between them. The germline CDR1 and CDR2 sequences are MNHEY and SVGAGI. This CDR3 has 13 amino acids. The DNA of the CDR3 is TGTGCCAGCAGTAGAATAAGCGGCACTGAAGCTTTCTTT. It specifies CASSRISGTEAFF.

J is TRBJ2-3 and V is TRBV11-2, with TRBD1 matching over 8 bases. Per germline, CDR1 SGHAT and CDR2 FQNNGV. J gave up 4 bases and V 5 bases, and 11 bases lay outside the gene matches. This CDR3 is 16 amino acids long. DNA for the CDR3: TGTGCCAGCAGCCGCCGGACAGGGAATATCGCAGATACGCAGTATTTT. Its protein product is CASSRRTGNIADTQYF.

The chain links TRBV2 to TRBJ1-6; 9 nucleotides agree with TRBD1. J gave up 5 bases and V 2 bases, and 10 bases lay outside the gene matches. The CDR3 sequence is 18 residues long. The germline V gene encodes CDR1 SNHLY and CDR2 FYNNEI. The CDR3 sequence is CASSEKGLGDRDNSPLHF. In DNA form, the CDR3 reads TGTGCCAGCAGTGAAAAAGGGCTTGGGGACAGGGATAATTCACCCCTCCACTTT.

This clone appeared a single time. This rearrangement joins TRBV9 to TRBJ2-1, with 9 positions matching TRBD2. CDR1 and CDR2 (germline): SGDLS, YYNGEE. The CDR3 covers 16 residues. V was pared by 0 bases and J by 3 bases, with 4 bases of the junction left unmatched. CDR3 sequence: CASSVGASGVYNEQFF. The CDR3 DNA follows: TGTGCCAGCAGCGTAGGGGCTAGCGGGGTCTACAATGAGCAGTTCTTC.

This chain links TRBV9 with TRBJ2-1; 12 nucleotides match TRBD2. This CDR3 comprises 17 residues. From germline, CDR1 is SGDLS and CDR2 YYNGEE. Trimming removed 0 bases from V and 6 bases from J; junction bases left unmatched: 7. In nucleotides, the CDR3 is TGTGCCAGCAGCGTAGAAAGGCTAGCGGGGGGGCCCAATGAGCAGTTCTTC. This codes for CASSVERLAGGPNEQFF.

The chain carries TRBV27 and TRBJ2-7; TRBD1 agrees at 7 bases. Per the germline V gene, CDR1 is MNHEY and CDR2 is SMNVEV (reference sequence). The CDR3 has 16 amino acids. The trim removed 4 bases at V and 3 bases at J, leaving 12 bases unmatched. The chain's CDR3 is CASSSQGEFGFYEQYF. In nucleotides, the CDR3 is TGTGCCAGCAGTTCGCAGGGGGAGTTTGGGTTCTACGAGCAGTACTTC.

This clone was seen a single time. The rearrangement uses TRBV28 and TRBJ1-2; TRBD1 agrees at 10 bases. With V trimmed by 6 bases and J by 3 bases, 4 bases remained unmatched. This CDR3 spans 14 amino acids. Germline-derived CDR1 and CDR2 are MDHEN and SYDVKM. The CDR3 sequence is CASRTGGEHYGYTF. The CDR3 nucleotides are TGTGCCAGCAGGACAGGGGGCGAACACTATGGCTACACCTTC.

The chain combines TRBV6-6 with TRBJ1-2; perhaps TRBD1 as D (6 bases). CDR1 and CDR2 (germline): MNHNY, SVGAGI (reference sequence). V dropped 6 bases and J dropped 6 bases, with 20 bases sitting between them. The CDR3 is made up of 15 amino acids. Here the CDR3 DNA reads TGTGCCAGCAGAAAGGATGGGACATCTGCCGATGGCTACACCTTC. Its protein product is CASRKDGTSADGYTF.